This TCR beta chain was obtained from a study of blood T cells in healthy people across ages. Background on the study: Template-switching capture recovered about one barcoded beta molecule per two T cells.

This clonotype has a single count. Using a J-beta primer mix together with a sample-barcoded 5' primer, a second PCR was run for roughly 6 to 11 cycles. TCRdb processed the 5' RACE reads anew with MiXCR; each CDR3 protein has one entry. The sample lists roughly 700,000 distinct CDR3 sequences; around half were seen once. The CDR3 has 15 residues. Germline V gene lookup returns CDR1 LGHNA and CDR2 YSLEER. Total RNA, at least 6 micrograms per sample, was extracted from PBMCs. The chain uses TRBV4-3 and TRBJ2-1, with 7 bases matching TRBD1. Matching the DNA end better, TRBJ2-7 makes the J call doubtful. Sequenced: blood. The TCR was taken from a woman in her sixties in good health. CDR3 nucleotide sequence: TGCGCCAGCAGCCAAGGGACAGGCAGTTCAGAGGAGCAGTACTTC. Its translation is CASSQGTGSSEEQYF.